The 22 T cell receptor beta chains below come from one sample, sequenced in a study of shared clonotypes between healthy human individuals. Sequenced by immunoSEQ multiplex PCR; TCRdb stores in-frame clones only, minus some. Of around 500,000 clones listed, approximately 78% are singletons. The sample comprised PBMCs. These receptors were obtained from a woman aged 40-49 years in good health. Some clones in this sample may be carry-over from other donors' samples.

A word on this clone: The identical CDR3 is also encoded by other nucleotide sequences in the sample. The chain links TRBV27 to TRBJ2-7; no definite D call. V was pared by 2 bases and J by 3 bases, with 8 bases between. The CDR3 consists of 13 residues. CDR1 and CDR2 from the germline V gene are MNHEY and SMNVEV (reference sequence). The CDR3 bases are TGTGCCAGCAGTTTAAACAGCTTCTACGAGCAGTACTTC. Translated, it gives CASSLNSFYEQYF.

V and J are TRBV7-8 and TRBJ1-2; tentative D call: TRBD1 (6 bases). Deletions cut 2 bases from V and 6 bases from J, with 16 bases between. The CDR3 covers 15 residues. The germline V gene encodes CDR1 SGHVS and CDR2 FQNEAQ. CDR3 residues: CASSLFRTAEDGYTF. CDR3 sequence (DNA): TGTGCCAGCAGCTTATTTCGGACAGCGGAGGATGGCTACACCTTC.

The CDR3 DNA follows: TGCGCCAGCACCCGGGGACAGGGTGGCAATGAGCAGTTCTTC. It encodes CASTRGQGGNEQFF. The chain carries TRBV5-1 and TRBJ2-1; 9 positions match TRBD1. Germline V CDR1 and CDR2: SGHRS, YFSETQ. This CDR3 is 14 amino acids long. The V segment lost 6 bases and the J segment 6 bases; nucleotides outside the gene matches: 7. Combining the CDR3 with reference TRBV5-1 and TRBJ2-1 gives the whole variable domain KAGVTQTPRYLIKTRGQQVTLSCSPISGHRSVSWYQQTPGQGLQFLFEYFSETQRNKGNFPGRFSGRQFSNSRSEMNVSTLELGDSALYLCASTRGQGGNEQFFGPGTRLTVL.

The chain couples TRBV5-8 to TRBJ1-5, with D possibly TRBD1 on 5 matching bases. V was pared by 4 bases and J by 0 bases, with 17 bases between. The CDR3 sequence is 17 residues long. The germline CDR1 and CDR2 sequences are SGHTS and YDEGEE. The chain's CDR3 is CASSPSRDSYSNQPQHF. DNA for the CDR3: TGTGCCAGCAGCCCGTCCCGGGACTCGTATAGCAATCAGCCCCAGCATTTT.

The chain's CDR3 is CASSQGLAPIMEQYF. CDR3 DNA sequence: TGCGCCAGCAGCCAAGGACTAGCGCCGATAATGGAGCAGTACTTC. The chain is built from TRBV4-3 and TRBJ2-7; 8 bases agree with TRBD2. Germline CDR1 reads LGHNA; CDR2 reads YSLEER. J gave up 7 bases and V 1 base, and 9 bases lay outside the gene matches. The CDR3 covers 15 residues.

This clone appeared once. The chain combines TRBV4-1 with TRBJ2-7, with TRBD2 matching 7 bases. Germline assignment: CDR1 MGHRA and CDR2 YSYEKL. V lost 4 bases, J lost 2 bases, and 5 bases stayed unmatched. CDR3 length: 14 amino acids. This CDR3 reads CASSRLADTYEQYF. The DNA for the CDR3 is TGCGCCAGCAGCCGGCTAGCGGATACCTACGAGCAGTACTTC.

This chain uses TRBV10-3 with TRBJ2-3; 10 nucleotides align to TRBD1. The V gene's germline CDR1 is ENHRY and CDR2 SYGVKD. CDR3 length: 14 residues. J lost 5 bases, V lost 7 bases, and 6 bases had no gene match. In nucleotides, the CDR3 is TGTGCCATCAAAAGACAGGGGGCGGGAGATACGCAGTATTTT. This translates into CAIKRQGAGDTQYF.

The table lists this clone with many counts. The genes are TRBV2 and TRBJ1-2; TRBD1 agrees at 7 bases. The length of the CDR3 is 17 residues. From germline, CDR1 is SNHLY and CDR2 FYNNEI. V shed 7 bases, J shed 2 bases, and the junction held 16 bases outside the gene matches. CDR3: CASIQPRHRGQNYGYTF. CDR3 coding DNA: TGTGCCAGCATCCAACCCCGACATAGGGGGCAGAACTATGGCTACACCTTC. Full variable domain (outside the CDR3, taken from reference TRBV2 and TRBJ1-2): EPEVTQTPSHQVTQMGQEVILRCVPISNHLYFYWYRQILGQKVEFLVSFYNNEISEKSEIFDDQFSVERPDGSNFTLKIRSTKLEDSAMYFCASIQPRHRGQNYGYTFGSGTRLTVV.

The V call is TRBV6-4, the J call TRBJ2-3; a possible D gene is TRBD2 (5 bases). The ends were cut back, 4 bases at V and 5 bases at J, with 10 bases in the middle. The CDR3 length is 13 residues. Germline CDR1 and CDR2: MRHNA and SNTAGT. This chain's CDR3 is CASSGTHLDTQYF. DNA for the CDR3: TGTGCCAGCAGTGGGACTCATCTAGATACGCAGTATTTT.

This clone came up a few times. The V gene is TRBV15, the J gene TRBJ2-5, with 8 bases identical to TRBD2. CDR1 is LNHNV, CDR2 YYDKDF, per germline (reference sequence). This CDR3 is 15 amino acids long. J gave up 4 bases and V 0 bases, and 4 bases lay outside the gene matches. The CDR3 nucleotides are TGTGCCACCAGCAGAGATGGGACTAGAGGAGAGACCCAGTACTTC. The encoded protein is CATSRDGTRGETQYF. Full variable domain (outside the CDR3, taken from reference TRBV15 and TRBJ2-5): DAMVIQNPRYQVTQFGKPVTLSCSQTLNHNVMYWYQQKSSQAPKLLFHYYDKDFNNEADTPDNFQSRRPNTSFCFLDIRSPGLGDTAMYLCATSRDGTRGETQYFGPGTRLLVL.

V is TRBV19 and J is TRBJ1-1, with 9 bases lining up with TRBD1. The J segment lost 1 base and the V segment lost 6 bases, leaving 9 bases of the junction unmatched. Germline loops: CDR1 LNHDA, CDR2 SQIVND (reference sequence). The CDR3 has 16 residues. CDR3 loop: CASSALQGAGNTEAFF. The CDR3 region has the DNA TGTGCCAGTAGCGCCCTACAGGGGGCAGGGAACACTGAAGCTTTCTTT.

The CDR3 DNA reads as TGTGCCAGCAGCGGGCGGGGGGACTCGTACAACACCGGGGAGCTGTTTTTT. Translated, it gives CASSGRGDSYNTGELFF. V usage is TRBV9 and J usage is TRBJ2-2; 8 bases are a match to TRBD2. The germline V gene encodes CDR1 SGDLS and CDR2 YYNGEE. The V gene end was trimmed by 3 bases and the J gene end by 2 bases; junction bases not matched to a gene: 9. This CDR3 contains 17 residues.

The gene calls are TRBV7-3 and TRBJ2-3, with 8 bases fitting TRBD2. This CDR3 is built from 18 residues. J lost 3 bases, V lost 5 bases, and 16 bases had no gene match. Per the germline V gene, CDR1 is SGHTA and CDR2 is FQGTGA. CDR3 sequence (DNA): TGTGCCAGCAGCCAAGGGATCAAACCGGGACTAGGGACAGATACGCAGTATTTT. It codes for CASSQGIKPGLGTDTQYF.

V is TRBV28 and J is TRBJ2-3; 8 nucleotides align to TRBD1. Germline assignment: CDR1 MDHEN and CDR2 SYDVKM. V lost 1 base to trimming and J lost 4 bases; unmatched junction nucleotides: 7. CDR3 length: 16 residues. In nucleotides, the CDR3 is TGTGCCAGCAGTTTATCCCCGGGACAGGTCCCAGATACGCAGTATTTT. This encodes CASSLSPGQVPDTQYF. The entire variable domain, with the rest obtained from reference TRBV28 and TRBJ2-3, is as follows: DVKVTQSSRYLVKRTGEKVFLECVQDMDHENMFWYRQDPGLGLRLIYFSYDVKMKEKGDIPEGYSVSREKKERFSLILESASTNQTSMYLCASSLSPGQVPDTQYFGPGTRLTVL.

This CDR3 reads CASSPDRVGANYGYTF. The CDR3 DNA sequence: TGTGCCAGCTCACCCGATAGGGTAGGAGCTAACTATGGCTACACCTTC. The rearrangement uses TRBV18 and TRBJ1-2; D ambiguous. This CDR3 has 16 amino acids. The V gene's germline CDR1 is KGHSH and CDR2 LQKENI. V shed 3 bases and J shed 0 bases, with 14 bases lying between them.

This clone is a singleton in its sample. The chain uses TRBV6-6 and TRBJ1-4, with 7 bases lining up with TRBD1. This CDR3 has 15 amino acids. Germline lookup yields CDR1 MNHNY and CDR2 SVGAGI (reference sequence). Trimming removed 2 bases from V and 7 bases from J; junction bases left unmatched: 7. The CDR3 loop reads CASSYEGARVEKLFF. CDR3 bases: TGTGCCAGCAGTTACGAGGGGGCCCGGGTTGAAAAACTGTTTTTT.

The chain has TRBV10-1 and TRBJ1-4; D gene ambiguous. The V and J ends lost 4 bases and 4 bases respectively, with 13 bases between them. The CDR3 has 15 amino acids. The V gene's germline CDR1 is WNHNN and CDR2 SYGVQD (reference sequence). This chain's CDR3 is CASSGSLSGNEKLFF. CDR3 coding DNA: TGCGCCAGCAGTGGAAGCCTTTCGGGTAATGAAAAACTGTTTTTT.

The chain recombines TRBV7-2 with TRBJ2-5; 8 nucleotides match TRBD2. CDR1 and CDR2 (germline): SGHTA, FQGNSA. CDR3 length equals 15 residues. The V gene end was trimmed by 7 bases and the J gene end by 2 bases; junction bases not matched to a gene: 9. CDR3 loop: CASTLAGLEQETQYF. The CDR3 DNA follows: TGTGCCAGCACCCTTGCGGGACTAGAGCAAGAGACCCAGTACTTC.

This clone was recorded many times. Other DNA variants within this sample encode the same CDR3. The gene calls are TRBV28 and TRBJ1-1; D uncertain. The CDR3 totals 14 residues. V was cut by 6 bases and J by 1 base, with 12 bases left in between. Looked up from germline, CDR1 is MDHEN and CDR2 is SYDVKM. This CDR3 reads CASRLPRTNTEAFF. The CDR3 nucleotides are TGTGCCAGCAGACTTCCAAGAACGAACACTGAAGCTTTCTTT.

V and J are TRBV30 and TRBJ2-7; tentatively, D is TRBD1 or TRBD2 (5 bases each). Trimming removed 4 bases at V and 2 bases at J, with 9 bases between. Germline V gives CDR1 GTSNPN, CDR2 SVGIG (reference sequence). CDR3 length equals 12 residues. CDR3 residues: CAWIGTPYEQYF. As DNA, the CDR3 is TGTGCCTGGATAGGGACCCCCTACGAGCAGTACTTC.

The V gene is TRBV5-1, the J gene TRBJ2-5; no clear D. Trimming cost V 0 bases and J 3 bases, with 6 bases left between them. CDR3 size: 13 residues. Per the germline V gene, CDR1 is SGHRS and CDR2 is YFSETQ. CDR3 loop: CASSLALKETQYF. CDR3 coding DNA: TGCGCCAGCAGCTTGGCTCTGAAAGAGACCCAGTACTTC.

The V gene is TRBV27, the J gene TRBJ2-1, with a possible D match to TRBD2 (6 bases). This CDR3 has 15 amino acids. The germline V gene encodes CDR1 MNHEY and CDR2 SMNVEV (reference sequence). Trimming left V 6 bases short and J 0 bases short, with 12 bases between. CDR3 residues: CASRKAGSSYNEQFF. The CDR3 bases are TGTGCCAGCAGAAAAGCCGGGAGCTCCTACAATGAGCAGTTCTTC.